These 19 T cell receptor beta chains were sequenced from one sample in a study of T cells in Graves' hyperthyroidism and ophthalmopathy (dated by TCRdb to the late 2010s). The library was made by multiplex PCR. This sample was sequenced with an Illumina HiSeq 2000. The TCR beta CDR3 regions were amplified from the RNA transcripts. The first round of RT-PCR for the TCR CDR3 was performed with the HTBI primer set and the Qiagen OneStep RT-PCR kit. TCRdb cleaned the public reads at Q25 with fastp, built clones with MiXCR and kept in-frame beta chains. Every entry covers one CDR3 protein and lists the most common genes and DNA from its rows. The sample table holds about 280,000 distinct CDR3 sequences, of which 25% were seen once. Of the sample, about 30% is held by the ten largest clones. Input material: blood. These receptors were collected from a man in his forties or fifties with Graves' hyperthyroidism that later progressed to Graves' ophthalmopathy.

This clonotype came up many times. The V and J genes are TRBV30 and TRBJ1-6; D is unclear. The CDR3 length is 13 residues. In germline, CDR1 is GTSNPN, CDR2 SVGIG (reference sequence). Trimming left V 0 bases short and J 6 bases short, with 6 bases between. The CDR3 sequence: CAWSVGSNSPLHF. The DNA of the CDR3 is TGTGCCTGGAGTGTTGGCAGTAATTCACCCCTCCACTTT.

This clonotype showed up many times. CDR3 in DNA: TGTGCCACAGGGACAGGGGAAACCGGGGAGCTGTTTTTT. Residues: CATGTGETGELFF. The chain has TRBV15 and TRBJ2-2, with 10 bases identical to TRBD1. CDR1 is LNHNV and CDR2 is YYDKDF in the germline V gene (reference sequence). V trimming: 9 bases; J trimming: 5 bases; junction bases outside the gene matches: 3. This CDR3 has 13 residues.

The gene calls are TRBV6-1 and TRBJ1-5, with D possibly matching TRBD1 (5 bases). This CDR3 is 14 amino acids long. Germline-derived CDR1 and CDR2 are MNHNS and SASEGT. V lost 2 bases and J lost 7, with 12 bases in between. CDR3 sequence reads: CASSERGVGQPQHF. For the CDR3, the DNA is TGTGCCAGCAGTGAACGAGGGGTAGGACAGCCCCAGCATTTT.

This clonotype has ten or more counts. The CDR3 DNA follows: TGTGCCAGCAGTGTGACAACTAGGCAGCCCCAGCATTTT. Translated: CASSVTTRQPQHF. The chain joins TRBV2 to TRBJ1-5; unclear D gene. V was shortened by 4 bases and J by 7 bases, with 11 bases between the two germline ends. The CDR3 runs to 13 residues. Germline-derived CDR1 and CDR2 are SNHLY and FYNNEI.

This clonotype was observed at least ten times. The chain joins TRBV19 to TRBJ1-2; 7 nucleotides match TRBD1. Germline CDR1 and CDR2: LNHDA and SQIVND (reference sequence). The ends lost 7 bases at V and 3 bases at J; junction bases unmatched: 5. The CDR3 contains 13 residues. CDR3 bases: TGTGCCAGTACCTCGACAGGGTACTATGGCTACACCTTC. It yields the protein CASTSTGYYGYTF. Using reference TRBV19 and TRBJ1-2 for the parts outside the CDR3, the full variable domain is DGGITQSPKYLFRKEGQNVTLSCEQNLNHDAMYWYRQDPGQGLRLIYYSQIVNDFQKGDIAEGYSVSREKKESFPLTVTSAQKNPTAFYLCASTSTGYYGYTFGSGTRLTVV.

In its sample, this clonotype was seen many times. CDR3 DNA: TGTGCCAGCAGTTTCGGGGTGGACTATGGCTACACCTTC. Amino acids: CASSFGVDYGYTF. The rearrangement uses TRBV12-3 or TRBV12-4 and TRBJ1-2; the D is unclear. CDR3 length: 13 amino acids. V was shortened by 3 bases and J by 3 bases, with 8 bases between the two germline ends.

In this sample, this clonotype turned up many times. At one boundary the junction diverges from the germline segment, which might be a read error. The J gene is TRBJ1-2, the V gene TRBV7-2; D is unresolved. Germline CDR1 is SGHTA and CDR2 is FQGNSA. CDR3 length: 11 amino acids. DNA for the CDR3: TGTGCCAGCGGCTTTCGACATGGCTACACCTTC. This translates into CASGFRHGYTF.

The chain couples TRBV20-1 to TRBJ1-1; D gene unclear. CDR1 is DFQATT and CDR2 is SNEGSKA in the germline V gene (reference sequence). This CDR3 region has 12 residues. Trimming cost V 7 bases and J 1 base, with 10 bases left between them. CDR3 protein: CSVRQSNTEAFF. The CDR3 nucleotides read TGCAGTGTAAGACAATCGAACACTGAAGCTTTCTTT.

The rearrangement joins TRBV6-2 or TRBV6-3 to TRBJ1-1; D call uncertain. Trimming cost V 0 bases and J 4 bases, with 9 bases left between them. Germline loops: CDR1 MNHEY, CDR2 SVGEGT. CDR3 length: 14 amino acids. CDR3 DNA sequence: TGTGCCAGCAGTTACTCAGGCGCGGGCACTGAAGCTTTCTTT. It codes for CASSYSGAGTEAFF.

The table lists this clonotype with many counts. The chain links TRBV6-1 to TRBJ2-1; 8 positions agree with TRBD2. With V trimmed by 5 bases and J by 2 bases, 5 bases remained unmatched. This CDR3 has 15 amino acids. Germline CDR1 is MNHNS and CDR2 is SASEGT. CDR3 loop: CASSRAGEPYNEQFF. The CDR3 nucleotides read TGTGCCAGCAGTCGAGCGGGAGAACCCTACAATGAGCAGTTCTTC.

This clonotype was observed at least ten times. The V call is TRBV7-3, the J call TRBJ1-6; 9 positions agree with TRBD1. Trimming cost V 4 bases and J 4 bases; bases outside gene matches: 8. CDR1 and CDR2 (germline): SGHTA, FQGTGA. This CDR3 region has 17 residues. CDR3 nucleotide sequence: TGTGCCAGCAGCTCCTGGGACAGGGCCGAATATAATTCACCCCTCCACTTT. Its translation is CASSSWDRAEYNSPLHF. Complete variable domain (other parts from reference TRBV7-3 and TRBJ1-6): GAGVSQTPSNKVTEKGKYVELRCDPISGHTALYWYRQSLGQGPEFLIYFQGTGAADDSGLPNDRFFAVRPEGSVSTLKIQRTERGDSAVYLCASSSWDRAEYNSPLHFGNGTRLTVT.

This clonotype was counted ten times or more. The V gene is TRBV7-8, the J gene TRBJ2-2; 8 bases agree with TRBD2. The CDR3 runs to 15 residues. V lost 6 bases to trimming and J lost 3 bases; unmatched junction nucleotides: 6. Germline loops: CDR1 SGHVS, CDR2 FQNEAQ. For the CDR3, the DNA is TGTGCCAGCAGACCAGCGGGAGAGCACACCGGGGAGCTGTTTTTT. As protein: CASRPAGEHTGELFF.

This clonotype was recorded many times. Here the CDR3 reads CASRGGSSGLYEQYF. The CDR3 nucleotides are TGTGCCAGCAGGGGGGGGTCTAGCGGGCTATACGAGCAGTACTTC. The rearrangement uses TRBV27 and TRBJ2-7; TRBD2 agrees at 8 bases. Germline assignment: CDR1 MNHEY and CDR2 SMNVEV (reference sequence). CDR3 length: 15 residues. V gave up 6 bases and J gave up 4 bases; unmatched junction bases: 11.

This clonotype was recorded at least ten times. CDR3 coding DNA: TGTGCCAGCAGTGGAGCGGGAGGGTCCTACGAGCAGTACTTC. Residues: CASSGAGGSYEQYF. This chain connects TRBV6-1 to TRBJ2-7; TRBD2 aligns across 10 bases. V lost 4 bases and J lost 1; bases outside the gene matches: 1. The CDR3 is 14 residues long. Germline V gene data show CDR1 as MNHNS and CDR2 as SASEGT.

This clonotype was recorded at least ten times. The J gene is TRBJ1-1, the V gene TRBV7-2, with a tentative D call TRBD1 (5 bases). The CDR3 totals 13 residues. Deletions cut 4 bases from V and 7 bases from J, with 13 bases between. The germline V gene has CDR1 SGHTA and CDR2 FQGNSA. The CDR3 protein is CASSSNRRGEAFF. CDR3 coding DNA: TGTGCCAGCAGCTCTAACCGAAGGGGTGAAGCTTTCTTT.

The rearrangement links TRBV20-1 to TRBJ2-7; TRBD1 aligns across 9 bases. The CDR3 loop spans 12 amino acids. V dropped 4 bases and J dropped 5; count of bases not matched to a gene: 3. CDR1 is DFQATT, CDR2 SNEGSKA, per germline (reference sequence). CDR3 residues: CSAIRTGDEQYF. CDR3 sequence (DNA): TGCAGTGCTATACGGACAGGGGACGAGCAGTACTTC.

This clonotype was counted ten times or more. The chain carries TRBV6-5 and TRBJ2-5; D gene unclear. Germline CDR1 and CDR2: MNHEY and SVGAGI. V lost 3 bases, J lost 3 bases, and 11 bases lay in between. The length of the CDR3 is 14 residues. CDR3 DNA sequence: TGTGCCAGCAGTTATCCGGGTTTCGAAGAGACCCAGTACTTC. Residues: CASSYPGFEETQYF.

This clonotype was seen ten or more times. This rearrangement joins TRBV19 to TRBJ1-5; D is ambiguous. This CDR3 is built from 16 residues. Germline loops: CDR1 LNHDA, CDR2 SQIVND (reference sequence). Deletions cut 5 bases from V and 0 bases from J, with 14 bases between. The CDR3 sequence is CASSSRTVYSNQPQHF. For the CDR3, the DNA is TGTGCCAGTAGTTCCCGAACTGTTTATAGCAATCAGCCCCAGCATTTT.

This clonotype was found many times. J is TRBJ2-5 and V is TRBV13; 7 bases fit TRBD2. CDR1 is PRHDT and CDR2 is FYEKMQ in the germline V gene (reference sequence). Losses at the gene ends were 2 bases for V and 1 base for J; bases not matched to a gene: 4. CDR3 length: 15 amino acids. The CDR3 DNA sequence: TGTGCCAGCAGCTTACGGCCTAGCGGCCAAGAGACCCAGTACTTC. It encodes CASSLRPSGQETQYF.